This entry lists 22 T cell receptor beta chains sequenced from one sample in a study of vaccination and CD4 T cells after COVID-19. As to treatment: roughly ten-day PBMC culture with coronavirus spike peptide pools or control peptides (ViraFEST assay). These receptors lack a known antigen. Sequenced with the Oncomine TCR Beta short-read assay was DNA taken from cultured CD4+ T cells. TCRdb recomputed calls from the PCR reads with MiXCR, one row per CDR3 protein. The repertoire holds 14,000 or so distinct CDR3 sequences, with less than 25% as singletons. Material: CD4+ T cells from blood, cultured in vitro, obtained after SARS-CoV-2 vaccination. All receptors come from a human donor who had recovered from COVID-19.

DNA of the CDR3: TGTGCCAGCAGTTACTCTCGGGGGGAGGGCCCGGACTACAATGAGCAGTTCTTC. Protein product: CASSYSRGEGPDYNEQFF. J is TRBJ2-1 and V is TRBV6-5; 7 nucleotides match TRBD2. This CDR3 is built from 18 residues. J lost 3 bases, V lost 0 bases, and 11 bases had no gene match. CDR1 is MNHEY, CDR2 SVGAGI, per germline.

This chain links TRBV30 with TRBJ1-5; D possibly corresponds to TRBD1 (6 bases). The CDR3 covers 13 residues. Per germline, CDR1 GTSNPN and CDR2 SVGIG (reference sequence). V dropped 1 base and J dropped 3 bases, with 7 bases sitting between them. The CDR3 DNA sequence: TGTGCCTGGAGTGGACAGGCCAATCAGCCCCAGCATTTT. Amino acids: CAWSGQANQPQHF.

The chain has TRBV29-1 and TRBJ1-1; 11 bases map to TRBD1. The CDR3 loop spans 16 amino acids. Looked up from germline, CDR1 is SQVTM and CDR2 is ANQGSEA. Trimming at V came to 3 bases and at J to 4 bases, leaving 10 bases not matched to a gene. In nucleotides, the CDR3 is TGCAGCGTTGATCCGAGGACAGGGGGCGCGGGCACTGAAGCTTTCTTT. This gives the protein CSVDPRTGGAGTEAFF.

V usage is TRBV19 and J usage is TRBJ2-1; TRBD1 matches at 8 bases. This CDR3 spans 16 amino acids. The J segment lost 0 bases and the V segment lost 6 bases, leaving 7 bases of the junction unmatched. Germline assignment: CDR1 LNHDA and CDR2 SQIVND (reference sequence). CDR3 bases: TGTGCCAGTAGCTCGGCGGGACAGGTCTCCTACAATGAGCAGTTCTTC. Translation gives CASSSAGQVSYNEQFF.

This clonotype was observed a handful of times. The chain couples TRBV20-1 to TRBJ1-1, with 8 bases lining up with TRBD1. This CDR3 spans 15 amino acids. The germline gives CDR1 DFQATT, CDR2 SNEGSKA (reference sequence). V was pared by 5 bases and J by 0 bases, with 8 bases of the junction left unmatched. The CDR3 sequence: CSAPRDRLMNTEAFF. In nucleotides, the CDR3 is TGCAGTGCTCCCCGGGACAGGCTGATGAACACTGAAGCTTTCTTT.

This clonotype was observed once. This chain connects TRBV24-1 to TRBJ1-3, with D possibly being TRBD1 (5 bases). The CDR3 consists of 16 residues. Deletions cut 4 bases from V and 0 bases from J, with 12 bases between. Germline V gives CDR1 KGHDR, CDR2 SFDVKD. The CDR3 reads CATSEPGPDSGNTIYF. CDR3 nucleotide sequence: TGTGCCACCAGTGAACCGGGACCGGACTCTGGAAACACCATATATTTT.

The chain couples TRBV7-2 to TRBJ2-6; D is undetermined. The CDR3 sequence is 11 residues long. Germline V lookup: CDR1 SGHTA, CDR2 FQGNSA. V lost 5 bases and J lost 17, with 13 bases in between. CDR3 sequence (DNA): TGTGCCAGCAGCCCCCAGAGGCAGGTGACTTTC. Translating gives CASSPQRQVTF.

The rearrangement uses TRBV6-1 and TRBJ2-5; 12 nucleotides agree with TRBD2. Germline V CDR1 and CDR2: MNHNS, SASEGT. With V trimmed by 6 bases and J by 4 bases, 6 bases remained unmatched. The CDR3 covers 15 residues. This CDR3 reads CASSRWGLAGETQYF. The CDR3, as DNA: TGTGCCAGCAGCCGCTGGGGACTAGCGGGAGAGACCCAGTACTTC.

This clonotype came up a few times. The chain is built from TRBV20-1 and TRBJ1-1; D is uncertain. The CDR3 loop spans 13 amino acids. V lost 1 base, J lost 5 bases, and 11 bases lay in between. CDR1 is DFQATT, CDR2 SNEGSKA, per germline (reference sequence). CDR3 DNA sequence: TGCAGTGCTAGAGGCGCCCGGTGGACTGAAGCTTTCTTT. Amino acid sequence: CSARGARWTEAFF.

This chain's CDR3 is CASSMFRGNLAKNIQYF. In nucleotides, the CDR3 is TGTGCCAGTAGTATGTTTCGGGGTAACCTAGCCAAAAACATTCAGTACTTC. This rearrangement joins TRBV19 to TRBJ2-4; tentatively, D is TRBD2 (5 bases). Germline lookup yields CDR1 LNHDA and CDR2 SQIVND (reference sequence). Trimming stripped 3 bases from V and 0 bases from J, with 15 bases between. This CDR3 has 17 amino acids. The variable domain in full, with the rest retrieved from reference TRBV19 and TRBJ2-4, is DGGITQSPKYLFRKEGQNVTLSCEQNLNHDAMYWYRQDPGQGLRLIYYSQIVNDFQKGDIAEGYSVSREKKESFPLTVTSAQKNPTAFYLCASSMFRGNLAKNIQYFGAGTRLSVL.

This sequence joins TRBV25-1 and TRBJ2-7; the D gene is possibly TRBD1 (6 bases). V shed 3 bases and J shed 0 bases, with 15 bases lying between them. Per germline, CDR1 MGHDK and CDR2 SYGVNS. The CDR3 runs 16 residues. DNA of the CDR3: TGTGCCAGCAGTGAGCCCCAGGGGCCTGGCTCCTACGAGCAGTACTTC. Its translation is CASSEPQGPGSYEQYF.

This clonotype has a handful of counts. In nucleotides, the CDR3 is TGTGCCAGCAGTTCCCGGACAGGAGCCTCCTACGAGCAGTACTTC. Translation gives CASSSRTGASYEQYF. The rearrangement links TRBV27 to TRBJ2-7; 7 bases are shared with TRBD1. From germline, CDR1 is MNHEY and CDR2 SMNVEV (reference sequence). The CDR3 spans 15 residues. V trimming: 4 bases; J trimming: 0 bases; junction bases outside the gene matches: 6.

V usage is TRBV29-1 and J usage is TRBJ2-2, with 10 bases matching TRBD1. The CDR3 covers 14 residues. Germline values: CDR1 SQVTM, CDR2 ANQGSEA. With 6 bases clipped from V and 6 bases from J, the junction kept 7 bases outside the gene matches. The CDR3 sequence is CSVDRGQTPGELFF. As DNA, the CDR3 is TGCAGCGTCGACAGGGGGCAAACACCCGGGGAGCTGTTTTTT.

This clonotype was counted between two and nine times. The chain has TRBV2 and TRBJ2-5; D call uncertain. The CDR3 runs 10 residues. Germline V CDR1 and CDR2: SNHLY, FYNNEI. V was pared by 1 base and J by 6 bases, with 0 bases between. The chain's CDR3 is CASSEETQYF. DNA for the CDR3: TGTGCCAGCAGTGAAGAGACCCAGTACTTC.

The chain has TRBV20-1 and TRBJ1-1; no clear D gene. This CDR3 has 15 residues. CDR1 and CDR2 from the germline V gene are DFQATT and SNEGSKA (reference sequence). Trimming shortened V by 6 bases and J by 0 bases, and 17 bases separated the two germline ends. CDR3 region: CSAPGRLRMNTEAFF. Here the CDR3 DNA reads TGCAGTGCCCCCGGACGGTTAAGAATGAACACTGAAGCTTTCTTT.

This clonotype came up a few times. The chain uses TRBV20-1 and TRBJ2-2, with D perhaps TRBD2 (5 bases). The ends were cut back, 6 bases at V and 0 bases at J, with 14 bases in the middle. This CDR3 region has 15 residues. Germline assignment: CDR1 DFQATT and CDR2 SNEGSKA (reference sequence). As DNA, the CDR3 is TGCAGTGCGCCTAATACTAGGGCGAACACCGGGGAGCTGTTTTTT. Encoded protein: CSAPNTRANTGELFF.

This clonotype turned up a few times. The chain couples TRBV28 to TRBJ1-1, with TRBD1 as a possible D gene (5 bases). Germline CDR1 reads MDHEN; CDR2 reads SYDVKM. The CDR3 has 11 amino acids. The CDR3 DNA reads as TGTGCGGGACGGGATAACACTGAAGCTTTCTTT. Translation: CAGRDNTEAFF.

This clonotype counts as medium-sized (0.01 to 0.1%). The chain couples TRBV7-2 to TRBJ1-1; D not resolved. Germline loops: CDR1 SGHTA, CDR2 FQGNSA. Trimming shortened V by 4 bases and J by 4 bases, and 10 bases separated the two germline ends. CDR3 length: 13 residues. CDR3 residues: CASSYPGGTEAFF. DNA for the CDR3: TGTGCCAGCAGCTACCCGGGTGGCACTGAAGCTTTCTTT.

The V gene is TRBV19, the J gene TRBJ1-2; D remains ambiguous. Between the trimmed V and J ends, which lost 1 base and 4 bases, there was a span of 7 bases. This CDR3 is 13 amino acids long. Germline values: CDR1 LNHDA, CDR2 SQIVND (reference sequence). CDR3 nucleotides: TGTGCCAGTAGTATAGGGCGAGGCTATGGCTACACCTTC. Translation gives CASSIGRGYGYTF. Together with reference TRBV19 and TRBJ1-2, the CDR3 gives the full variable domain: DGGITQSPKYLFRKEGQNVTLSCEQNLNHDAMYWYRQDPGQGLRLIYYSQIVNDFQKGDIAEGYSVSREKKESFPLTVTSAQKNPTAFYLCASSIGRGYGYTFGSGTRLTVV.

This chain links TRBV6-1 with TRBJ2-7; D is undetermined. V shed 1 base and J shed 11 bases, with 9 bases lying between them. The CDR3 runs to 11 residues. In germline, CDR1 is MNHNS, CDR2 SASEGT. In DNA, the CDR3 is TGTGCCAGCAGTGAAGGTGGGGTGGAGTACTTC. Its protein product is CASSEGGVEYF.

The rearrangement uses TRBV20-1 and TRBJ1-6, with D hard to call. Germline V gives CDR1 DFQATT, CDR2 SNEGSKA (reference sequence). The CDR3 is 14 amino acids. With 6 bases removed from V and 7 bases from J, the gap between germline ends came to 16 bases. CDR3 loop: CSAMSWASNSPLHF. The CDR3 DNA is TGCAGTGCCATGTCATGGGCCTCAAATTCACCCCTCCACTTT.

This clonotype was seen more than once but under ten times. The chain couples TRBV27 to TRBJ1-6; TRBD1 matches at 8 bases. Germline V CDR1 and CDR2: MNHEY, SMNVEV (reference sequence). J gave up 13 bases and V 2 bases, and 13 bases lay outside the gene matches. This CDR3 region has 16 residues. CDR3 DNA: TGTGCCAGCAGTTTACCGGGGGGGACAGGTGTAGTCCCCCTCCACTTT. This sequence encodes CASSLPGGTGVVPLHF.